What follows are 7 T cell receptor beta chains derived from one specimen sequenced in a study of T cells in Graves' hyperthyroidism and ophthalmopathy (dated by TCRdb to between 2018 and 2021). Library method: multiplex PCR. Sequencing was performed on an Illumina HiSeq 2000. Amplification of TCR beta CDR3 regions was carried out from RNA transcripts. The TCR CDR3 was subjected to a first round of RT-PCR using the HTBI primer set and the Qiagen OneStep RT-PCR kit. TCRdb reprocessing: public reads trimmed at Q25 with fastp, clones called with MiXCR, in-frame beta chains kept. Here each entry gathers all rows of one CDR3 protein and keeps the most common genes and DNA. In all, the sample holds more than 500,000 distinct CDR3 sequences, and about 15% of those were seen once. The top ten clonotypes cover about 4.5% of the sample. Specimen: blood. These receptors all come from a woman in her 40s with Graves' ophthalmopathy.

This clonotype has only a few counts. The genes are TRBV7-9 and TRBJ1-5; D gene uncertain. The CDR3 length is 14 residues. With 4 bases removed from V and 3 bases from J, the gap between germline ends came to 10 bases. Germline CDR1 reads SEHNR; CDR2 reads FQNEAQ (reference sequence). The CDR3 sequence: CASSSLGDNQPQHF. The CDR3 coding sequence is TGTGCCAGCAGCTCGCTCGGGGACAATCAGCCCCAGCATTTT.

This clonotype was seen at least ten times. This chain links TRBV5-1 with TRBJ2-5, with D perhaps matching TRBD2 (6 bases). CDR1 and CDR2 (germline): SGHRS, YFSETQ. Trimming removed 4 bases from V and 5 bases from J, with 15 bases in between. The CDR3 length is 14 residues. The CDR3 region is CASSVKTSPETQYF. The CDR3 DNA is TGCGCCAGCAGCGTCAAGACTAGTCCCGAGACCCAGTACTTC. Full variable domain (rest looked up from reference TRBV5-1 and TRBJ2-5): KAGVTQTPRYLIKTRGQQVTLSCSPISGHRSVSWYQQTPGQGLQFLFEYFSETQRNKGNFPGRFSGRQFSNSRSEMNVSTLELGDSALYLCASSVKTSPETQYFGPGTRLLVL.

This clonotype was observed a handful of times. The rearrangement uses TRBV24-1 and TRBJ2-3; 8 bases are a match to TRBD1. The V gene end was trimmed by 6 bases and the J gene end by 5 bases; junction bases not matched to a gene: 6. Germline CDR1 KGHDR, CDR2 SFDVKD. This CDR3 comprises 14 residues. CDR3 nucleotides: TGTGCCACCAGTTCGGACAGGGTGGAAGATACGCAGTATTTT. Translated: CATSSDRVEDTQYF.

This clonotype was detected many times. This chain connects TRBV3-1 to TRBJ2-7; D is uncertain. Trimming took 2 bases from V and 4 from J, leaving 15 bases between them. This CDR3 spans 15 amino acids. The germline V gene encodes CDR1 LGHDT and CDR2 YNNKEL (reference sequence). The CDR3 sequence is CASSQSPLLGYEQYF. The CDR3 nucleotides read TGTGCCAGCAGCCAAAGCCCCCTCCTGGGTTACGAGCAGTACTTC.

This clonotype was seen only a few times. Here the CDR3 reads CASSYRAPRGARYSKLYGYTF. As DNA, the CDR3 is TGTGCCAGCAGTTACAGGGCGCCCCGAGGGGCCCGTTATTCCAAACTGTATGGCTACACCTTC. The chain uses TRBV28 and TRBJ1-2; D perhaps matches TRBD1 (6 bases). Trimming pared 4 bases from V and 5 bases from J, leaving 35 bases between. The CDR3 covers 21 residues. Germline V gives CDR1 MDHEN, CDR2 SYDVKM.

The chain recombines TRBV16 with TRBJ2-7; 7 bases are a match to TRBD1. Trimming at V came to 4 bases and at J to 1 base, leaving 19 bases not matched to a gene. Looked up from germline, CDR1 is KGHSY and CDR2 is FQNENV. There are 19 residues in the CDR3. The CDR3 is CASSPWSSTGSHRSYEQYF. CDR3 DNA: TGTGCCAGCAGCCCATGGAGCTCGACAGGGTCCCATAGGTCCTACGAGCAGTACTTC.

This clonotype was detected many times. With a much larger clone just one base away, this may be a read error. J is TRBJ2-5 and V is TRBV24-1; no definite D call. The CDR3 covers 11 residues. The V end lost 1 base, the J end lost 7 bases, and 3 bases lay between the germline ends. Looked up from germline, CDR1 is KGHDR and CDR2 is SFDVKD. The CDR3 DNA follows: TGTGCCACCAGTGATTTAGGGACCCAGTACTTC. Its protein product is CATSDLGTQYF.